The next 32 T cell receptor beta chains were all read from a single sample in a study of T cell responses to AZD1222 COVID-19 vaccine. Generated by immunoSEQ multiplex PCR, the TCRdb table keeps only in-frame clones and is missing some. This table has more than 30,000 clones, 80% to 95% appearing once. The sample was peripheral blood, taken on day 0 of AZD1222 vaccination. The receptors here all came from an adult in good health.

The rearrangement joins TRBV9 to TRBJ1-2; D unresolved. There are 11 residues in the CDR3. V was trimmed by 3 bases and J by 5 bases, leaving 5 bases between them. CDR1 SGDLS and CDR2 YYNGEE come from the germline V gene. As DNA, the CDR3 is TGTGCCAGCAGCGCAGTGTATGGCTACACCTTC. This codes for CASSAVYGYTF.

The chain employs TRBV7-2 and TRBJ2-4, with D perhaps TRBD1 (6 bases). Trimming cost V 5 bases and J 3 bases, with 14 bases left between them. Germline CDR1 and CDR2: SGHTA and FQGNSA. The CDR3 is 15 residues long. The DNA for the CDR3 is TGTGCCAGCAGCGAAACAGGGTCCGTCAAAAACATTCAGTACTTC. Translating gives CASSETGSVKNIQYF.

V and J are TRBV27 and TRBJ2-1, with 7 bases aligning to TRBD2. V trimming: 3 bases; J trimming: 2 bases; junction bases outside the gene matches: 4. The germline V gene encodes CDR1 MNHEY and CDR2 SMNVEV (reference sequence). The CDR3 is made up of 15 amino acids. The CDR3: CASSLSLAAYNEQFF. The CDR3 DNA sequence: TGTGCCAGCAGTTTGTCCCTAGCGGCCTACAATGAGCAGTTCTTC.

The rearrangement links TRBV9 to TRBJ1-5, with D unclear. This CDR3 is built from 14 residues. The V gene's germline CDR1 is SGDLS and CDR2 YYNGEE. V was pared by 0 bases and J by 5 bases, with 9 bases between. The CDR3 DNA follows: TGTGCCAGCAGCGTAGCTGGAAGGGATCAGCCCCAGCATTTT. Protein: CASSVAGRDQPQHF.

CDR3 DNA: TGTGCCAGCAGCTTAGCACGGCAGCTAGGGGAGACCCAGTACTTC. As protein: CASSLARQLGETQYF. The chain employs TRBV7-9 and TRBJ2-5; D ambiguous. This CDR3 is built from 15 residues. Germline V gives CDR1 SEHNR, CDR2 FQNEAQ (reference sequence). Trimming took off 0 bases at V and 5 bases at J, with 13 bases between the two ends.

The chain recombines TRBV6-5 with TRBJ2-7; 8 bases map to TRBD2. CDR3 length: 15 amino acids. CDR1 is MNHEY, CDR2 SVGAGI, per germline. Trimming removed 5 bases from V and 6 bases from J; junction bases left unmatched: 12. The CDR3 spells CASSPPGSGGGEQYF. CDR3 nucleotide sequence: TGTGCCAGCAGTCCGCCGGGCAGCGGGGGCGGCGAGCAGTACTTC.

This chain joins TRBV6-6 and TRBJ1-3, with 7 bases lining up with TRBD1. The V gene end was trimmed by 5 bases and the J gene end by 5 bases; junction bases not matched to a gene: 12. The V gene's germline CDR1 is MNHNY and CDR2 SVGAGI (reference sequence). This CDR3 contains 16 residues. The CDR3: CASSPSLPGQRNTIYF. CDR3 nucleotide sequence: TGTGCCAGCAGTCCCTCCCTTCCGGGACAGCGAAACACCATATATTTT.

The V and J genes are TRBV7-2 and TRBJ1-5, with D perhaps TRBD1 (6 bases). V shed 2 bases and J shed 7 bases, with 27 bases lying between them. Per germline, CDR1 SGHTA and CDR2 FQGNSA. The CDR3 totals 19 residues. This chain's CDR3 is CASSLPGEGGRPRGQPQHF. CDR3 bases: TGTGCCAGCAGCTTACCCGGCGAAGGGGGGCGTCCACGGGGCCAGCCCCAGCATTTT.

V and J are TRBV5-1 and TRBJ2-2; D might be TRBD2 (6 bases). CDR3 size: 16 residues. Trimming left V 0 bases short and J 7 bases short, with 16 bases between. Germline lookup yields CDR1 SGHRS and CDR2 YFSETQ. CDR3: CASSLGPAGSDGELFF. DNA of the CDR3: TGCGCCAGCAGCTTGGGACCGGCGGGGTCCGACGGGGAGCTGTTTTTT.

The rearrangement joins TRBV4-3 to TRBJ1-6; 8 bases are shared with TRBD1. The trim removed 4 bases at V and 9 bases at J, leaving 5 bases unmatched. Germline CDR1 LGHNA, CDR2 YSLEER. This CDR3 is built from 14 residues. CDR3 protein: CASSPDRGGSPLHF. CDR3 in DNA: TGCGCCAGCAGCCCTGACAGGGGAGGTTCACCCCTCCACTTT.

V gene TRBV5-8 combines with J gene TRBJ2-5, with D perhaps TRBD1 or TRBD2 (5 bases each). This CDR3 has 15 amino acids. Germline V lookup: CDR1 SGHTS, CDR2 YDEGEE. Between the trimmed V and J ends, which lost 1 base and 3 bases, there was a span of 13 bases. CDR3 DNA: TGTGCCAGCAGCTTGTCCGGGGCTTCGGAAGAGACCCAGTACTTC. It encodes CASSLSGASEETQYF.

The V and J genes are TRBV27 and TRBJ2-7; D not resolved. V was trimmed by 2 bases and J by 1 base, leaving 9 bases between them. Looked up from germline, CDR1 is MNHEY and CDR2 is SMNVEV (reference sequence). The length of the CDR3 is 14 residues. The CDR3 protein is CASSLKGRSYEQYF. The DNA for the CDR3 is TGTGCCAGCAGTTTAAAGGGCAGGTCCTACGAGCAGTACTTC.

The genes are TRBV19 and TRBJ2-5, with unresolved D. Deletions cut 5 bases from V and 5 bases from J, with 15 bases between. In germline, CDR1 is LNHDA, CDR2 SQIVND (reference sequence). The CDR3 loop spans 14 amino acids. Here the CDR3 reads CASSPRHTAETQYF. The CDR3, as DNA: TGTGCCAGTAGTCCCCGACACACGGCGGAGACCCAGTACTTC.

The chain joins TRBV29-1 to TRBJ1-1, with a possible D match to TRBD1 (5 bases). The CDR3 contains 14 residues. The germline gives CDR1 SQVTM, CDR2 ANQGSEA. With 4 bases removed from V and 5 bases from J, the gap between germline ends came to 17 bases. Here the CDR3 DNA reads TGCAGCGTTGGGGGTATCCCAGGGATAACTGAAGCTTTCTTT. It is translated as CSVGGIPGITEAFF. The full variable domain, rest sourced from reference TRBV29-1 and TRBJ1-1, is SAVISQKPSRDICQRGTSLTIQCQVDSQVTMMFWYRQQPGQSLTLIATANQGSEATYESGFVIDKFPISRPNLTFSTLTVSNMSPEDSSIYLCSVGGIPGITEAFFGQGTRLTVV.

The genes are TRBV14 and TRBJ1-2; D is ambiguous. V was trimmed by 3 bases and J by 4 bases, leaving 12 bases between them. CDR1 is SGHDN and CDR2 is FVKESK in the germline V gene. CDR3 length equals 14 residues. CDR3 in DNA: TGTGCCAGCAGCCAGGACCCCTTAGGCTATGGCTACACCTTC. This sequence encodes CASSQDPLGYGYTF.

This CDR3 is CASSLGPQKGTEAFF. DNA of the CDR3: TGCGCCAGCAGCCTGGGGCCACAGAAGGGCACTGAAGCTTTCTTT. This sequence joins TRBV5-1 and TRBJ1-1; maybe TRBD1 (5 bases). Germline V gene data show CDR1 as SGHRS and CDR2 as YFSETQ. V shed 4 bases and J shed 4 bases, with 17 bases lying between them. There are 15 residues in the CDR3.

This clone has only a few counts. V usage is TRBV5-1 and J usage is TRBJ1-2, with unresolved D. The CDR3 is made up of 14 amino acids. V gave up 4 bases and J gave up 0 bases, with 10 bases separating them. Germline V gene sequence: CDR1 SGHRS, CDR2 YFSETQ. In DNA form, the CDR3 reads TGCGCCAGCAGCCCCGGACGGTCTAACTATGGCTACACCTTC. Protein: CASSPGRSNYGYTF.

The V gene is TRBV7-2, the J gene TRBJ1-6, with D unresolved. The V gene's germline CDR1 is SGHTA and CDR2 FQGNSA. Trimming removed 8 bases at V and 2 bases at J, with 16 bases between. The CDR3 length is 16 residues. CDR3: CASHNSGNPYNSPLHF. The CDR3 DNA is TGTGCCAGCCATAATAGTGGCAACCCCTATAATTCACCCCTCCACTTT.

The chain links TRBV29-1 to TRBJ2-2; no clear D gene. V lost 4 bases and J 4 bases, leaving 4 bases between the germline ends. Germline V gene data show CDR1 as SQVTM and CDR2 as ANQGSEA. The CDR3 runs to 11 residues. CDR3 in DNA: TGCAGCGTTGGGGTCACCGGGGAGCTGTTTTTT. Amino acid sequence: CSVGVTGELFF.

This clone has just a few counts. The CDR3 loop is CASSQEIRQPQHF. Written as DNA, the CDR3 is TGCGCCAGCAGCCAAGAGATACGCCAGCCCCAGCATTTT. This chain uses TRBV4-3 with TRBJ1-5; D is undetermined. The V end was cut by 0 bases, the J end by 7 bases, with 7 bases between. Germline CDR1 reads LGHNA; CDR2 reads YSLEER. The CDR3 has 13 amino acids.

The chain carries TRBV30 and TRBJ1-1, with 9 nucleotides matching TRBD1. The CDR3 has 14 residues. The germline gives CDR1 GTSNPN, CDR2 SVGIG (reference sequence). After removal of 3 bases from V and 5 bases from J, the junction contained 7 bases not matched to a gene. CDR3 nucleotides: TGTGCCTGGAGCAACAGGGGGCAAAGTACTGAAGCTTTCTTT. It codes for CAWSNRGQSTEAFF.

The V call is TRBV9, the J call TRBJ1-3, with D possibly being TRBD1 (5 bases). Germline V gives CDR1 SGDLS, CDR2 YYNGEE. V was pared by 0 bases and J by 2 bases, with 9 bases between. The CDR3 extends over 15 amino acids. The CDR3 protein is CASSVAWGTGNTIYF. The CDR3 coding sequence is TGTGCCAGCAGCGTAGCGTGGGGGACTGGAAACACCATATATTTT. The full variable domain, completed using reference TRBV9 and TRBJ1-3, is DSGVTQTPKHLITATGQRVTLRCSPRSGDLSVYWYQQSLDQGLQFLIQYYNGEERAKGNILERFSAQQFPDLHSELNLSSLELGDSALYFCASSVAWGTGNTIYFGEGSWLTVV.

The gene calls are TRBV14 and TRBJ2-5; TRBD1 matches 7 bases. V dropped 8 bases and J dropped 5; count of bases not matched to a gene: 8. In germline, CDR1 is SGHDN, CDR2 FVKESK. There are 13 residues in the CDR3. DNA of the CDR3: TGTGCCAGCTATAGGACAGGCGGGGAGACCCAGTACTTC. Translated: CASYRTGGETQYF.

This chain links TRBV7-2 with TRBJ1-4; D gene ambiguous. Between the trimmed V and J ends, which lost 1 base and 3 bases, there was a span of 9 bases. Looked up from germline, CDR1 is SGHTA and CDR2 is FQGNSA. The CDR3 is made up of 15 amino acids. The CDR3 coding sequence is TGTGCCAGCAGCTTAGAGGCAGGTTCTAATGAAAAACTGTTTTTT. Its protein is CASSLEAGSNEKLFF.

V and J are TRBV5-4 and TRBJ2-2, with D tentatively TRBD1 (6 bases). This CDR3 region has 17 residues. Trimming took 4 bases from V and 2 from J, leaving 18 bases between them. Germline CDR1 and CDR2: SGHNT and YYREEE (reference sequence). The CDR3 loop reads CASSPTGIPLNTGELFF. In DNA form, the CDR3 reads TGTGCCAGCAGCCCGACAGGAATACCGCTAAACACCGGGGAGCTGTTTTTT.

This clone was seen a single time. The chain couples TRBV5-4 to TRBJ1-3; weak D call: TRBD1 (5 bases). This CDR3 spans 15 amino acids. Germline V CDR1 and CDR2: SGHNT, YYREEE (reference sequence). Trimming left V 0 bases short and J 2 bases short, with 9 bases between. The CDR3 region is CASSLATGAGNTIYF. CDR3 coding DNA: TGTGCCAGCAGCTTGGCCACAGGTGCTGGAAACACCATATATTTT.

The CDR3 nucleotides read TGTGCCAGCCATACTTGGGGGCGCAAAGAGACCCAGTACTTC. Its protein is CASHTWGRKETQYF. This chain connects TRBV27 to TRBJ2-5; D perhaps matches TRBD1 (6 bases). This CDR3 has 14 residues. CDR1 is MNHEY, CDR2 SMNVEV, per germline (reference sequence). V lost 8 bases, J lost 3 bases, and 16 bases lay in between.

This clone was counted once. V gene TRBV21-1 combines with J gene TRBJ2-5; TRBD1, as called in the table, went unchecked against the DNA. TRBV21-1 has pseudogene status. This CDR3 region has 22 residues. CDR3 DNA: TGTGCCAGCAGCGAAATAGCCCGGGACAGGGGCAGGTGGCACGATAGTGGAGAGACCCAGTACTTC. Its translation is CASSEIARDRGRWHDSGETQYF.

The gene calls are TRBV12-3 or TRBV12-4 and TRBJ1-2; D gene ambiguous. The CDR3 consists of 12 residues. Trimming cost V 1 base and J 1 base, with 1 base left between them. Here the CDR3 reads CASSLDNYGYTF. Here the CDR3 DNA reads TGTGCCAGCAGTTTAGATAACTATGGCTACACCTTC.

This chain joins TRBV6-6 and TRBJ2-5; perhaps TRBD1 as D (6 bases). The germline CDR1 and CDR2 sequences are MNHNY and SVGAGI (reference sequence). This CDR3 comprises 13 residues. The germline V and J ends were trimmed by 4 bases and 2 bases, with 8 bases remaining between them. The CDR3 bases are TGTGCCAGCAGTTCTAGGGGGCAAGAGACCCAGTACTTC. Translating it yields CASSSRGQETQYF.

The chain joins TRBV7-2 to TRBJ1-2; perhaps TRBD1 as D (5 bases). The V and J ends lost 1 base and 2 bases respectively, with 14 bases between them. Germline V gene data show CDR1 as SGHTA and CDR2 as FQGNSA. CDR3 length: 16 amino acids. CDR3: CASSLVGQGANYGYTF. As DNA, the CDR3 is TGTGCCAGCAGCTTAGTGGGGCAGGGTGCGAACTATGGCTACACCTTC.

The CDR3 nucleotides read TGCAGCGTTGTCCGGGCAGGCTTGGGTTCAACCTACAATGAGCAGTTCTTC. Its protein product is CSVVRAGLGSTYNEQFF. The rearrangement uses TRBV29-1 and TRBJ2-1; D is undetermined. Trimming shortened V by 4 bases and J by 2 bases, and 21 bases separated the two germline ends. CDR3 length: 17 amino acids. Germline assignment: CDR1 SQVTM and CDR2 ANQGSEA.